This is a list of T cell receptor beta chains from one sample in a study of control samples from healthy donors and cancer patients. Profiled with immunoSEQ multiplex PCR; TCRdb holds only in-frame clones, not every one. The sample shows about 110,000 clones, 85% to 90% of them seen only once. What was sequenced was PBMCs. The receptor set was obtained from a woman aged 55-75 years with lung cancer. Each CDR3 is given with its conserved first and last residue. The D gene is left open where the match is weak. Clone size, where shown, is once, few, many, or a class for clones that have expanded.

d_call j_call cdr3_length v_call clone_size cdr3_nt cdr3_aa
NA TRBJ1-1 15 TRBV15 NA TGTGCCACCAGCAGAGAGAATCCTTGGACTTCATCGGCTTTCTTT CATSRENPWTSSAFF
TRBD1 TRBJ1-2 15 TRBV15 few TGTGCCACCAGCAGATCCGGGACAGGGAACTATGGCTACACCTTC CATSRSGTGNYGYTF
TRBD2 TRBJ2-5 16 TRBV5-1 NA TGCGCCAGCAGCAAGCGGACTAGCGGGGGCCAAGAGACCCAGTACTTC CASSKRTSGGQETQYF
TRBD1 TRBJ2-7 13 TRBV13 NA TGTGCCAGCAGCCGGGACAGGGCCTACGAGCAGTACTTC CASSRDRAYEQYF
TRBD2 TRBJ2-5 19 TRBV27 NA TGTGCCAGCAGTTTATTTCCCCCCGGACTAGCGGGGGGGAAGGAGACCCAGTACTTC CASSLFPPGLAGGKETQYF
NA TRBJ1-3 17 TRBV5-1 NA TGCGCCAGCAGCCTGGGACACCGGGACACCTCTGGAAACACCATATATTTT CASSLGHRDTSGNTIYF
NA TRBJ1-4 16 TRBV25-1 NA TGTGCCAGCAGTGAGGGGACGGTATCAACTAATGAAAAACTGTTTTTT CASSEGTVSTNEKLFF
NA TRBJ2-2 17 TRBV27 NA TGTGCCAGCAGTAAAAGTAGGGGGAGAGGGGACACCGGGGAGCTGTTTTTT CASSKSRGRGDTGELFF
NA TRBJ1-4 14 TRBV3-1/TRBV3-2 NA TGTGCCAGCAGCCAACAGGGGATTAGTGAAAAACTGTTTTTT CASSQQGISEKLFF
NA TRBJ1-2 14 TRBV29-1 NA TGCAGCGTTGAGGGGGGCGGTGCCTCCTATGGCTACACCTTC CSVEGGGASYGYTF
NA TRBJ1-2 12 TRBV30 NA TGTGCCTGGAGAGCAACTAACTATGGCTACACCTTC CAWRATNYGYTF
NA TRBJ1-3 13 TRBV11-3 NA TGTGCCAGCAGACAGGGAACTGGAAACACCATATATTTT CASRQGTGNTIYF
NA TRBJ1-4 11 TRBV28 NA TGTGCCAGCAGCACAAGGGAAAAACTGTTTTTT CASSTREKLFF
NA TRBJ2-1 13 TRBV18 NA TGTGCCAGCTCACCACCTGTCTACAATGAGCAGTTCTTC CASSPPVYNEQFF
TRBD2 TRBJ2-7 16 TRBV13 few TGTGCCAGCAGCTTAGGGGGGGGCGGGAGGGCCTACGAGCAGTACTTC CASSLGGGGRAYEQYF
NA TRBJ1-5 14 TRBV27 NA TGTGCCAGTTGGGGTTACGGGAGCAATCAGCCCCAGCATTTT CASWGYGSNQPQHF
NA TRBJ1-1 15 TRBV6-5 NA TGTGCCAGCACCAAAATCCGGGCCCTGGACACTGAAGCTTTCTTT CASTKIRALDTEAFF
NA TRBJ1-1 13 TRBV12-3/TRBV12-4 once TGTGCCAGCAGTTTAAGGCCGAACACTGAAGCTTTCTTT CASSLRPNTEAFF
NA TRBJ1-1 15 TRBV3-1/TRBV3-2 NA TGTGCCAGCAGCCAAGGAGGCGTGAAGAACACTGAAGCTTTCTTT CASSQGGVKNTEAFF
NA TRBJ2-7 14 TRBV7-2 NA TGTGCCAGCAGCTTAGCCCCTGGACAGTACGAGCAGTACTTC CASSLAPGQYEQYF
TRBD2 TRBJ2-5 16 TRBV2 NA TGTGCCAGCAGGGAGATACTAGCGGGAGGTTCGGAGACCCAGTACTTC CASREILAGGSETQYF
TRBD1 TRBJ2-3 15 TRBV7-3 NA TGTGCCAGCAGCCGGACAGGGGTCTTCACAGATACGCAGTATTTT CASSRTGVFTDTQYF
NA TRBJ2-3 14 TRBV6-5 NA TGTGCCAGCAGTTACGGGGGGCAAGGAGATACGCAGTATTTT CASSYGGQGDTQYF
NA TRBJ1-1 15 TRBV7-8 NA TGTGCCAGCCGCCCCAGGACCGAGGCGGACACTGAAGCTTTCTTT CASRPRTEADTEAFF
NA TRBJ1-1 14 TRBV30 NA TGTGCCTGGAGTGTACCCAACCAGGGGTCTGAAGCTTTCTTT CAWSVPNQGSEAFF
NA TRBJ2-5 17 TRBV19 NA TGTGCCAGTAGTATAGTTTTAGCGGGTCAGGGGGCAGAGACCCAGTACTTC CASSIVLAGQGAETQYF
NA TRBJ2-7 15 TRBV3-1/TRBV3-2 NA TGTGCCAGCAGCCAAGAATGGAGGGGCTCCTACGAGCAGTACTTC CASSQEWRGSYEQYF
NA TRBJ1-3 15 TRBV11-1 NA TGTGCCAGCAGCTTCGGCAGCCGCTCTGGAAACACCATATATTTT CASSFGSRSGNTIYF
NA TRBJ2-1 13 TRBV30 NA TGTGCCTGGAGTGTAGTAAATTCCCATGAGCAGTTCTTC CAWSVVNSHEQFF
NA TRBJ1-1 14 TRBV5-6 NA TGTGCCTCACTCGGGGGGACGGTGAACACTGAAGCTTTCTTT CASLGGTVNTEAFF
NA TRBJ1-4 13 TRBV24-1 NA TGTGCCACCGGACGGACGGTCGATGAAAAACTGTTTTTT CATGRTVDEKLFF
TRBD2 TRBJ2-1 14 TRBV6-1 once TGTGCCAGCAGTGAGGTAGCGGGATACAATGAGCAGTTCTTC CASSEVAGYNEQFF
NA TRBJ2-3 16 TRBV5-4 once TGTGCCAGCAGCAACCGGGACTGGGGTTCCACAGATACGCAGTATTTT CASSNRDWGSTDTQYF
TRBD1 TRBJ1-3 16 TRBV19 NA TGTGCCAGTAGACAAGGGACAGGCCCCTCTGGAAACACCATATATTTT CASRQGTGPSGNTIYF
TRBD1 TRBJ1-5 19 TRBV6-2/TRBV6-3 NA TGTGCCAGCAGTTACAGGACAGGCCATCTACTGTATAGCAATCAGCCCCAGCATTTT CASSYRTGHLLYSNQPQHF
NA TRBJ1-1 13 TRBV7-9 large TGTGCCAGCAGGGAGGGGATGAACACTGAAGCTTTCTTT CASREGMNTEAFF
TRBD2 TRBJ2-7 17 TRBV5-1 NA TGCGCCAGCAGCTTCCCCGAACTAGCGGGTAAAACCTACGAGCAGTACTTC CASSFPELAGKTYEQYF
TRBD1 TRBJ1-1 13 TRBV12-5 NA TGTGCTAGTGGTCCCGAACGGACAGGAGAAGCTTTCTTT CASGPERTGEAFF
NA TRBJ1-3 14 TRBV2 NA TGTGCCAGCAGTACGGGGAGCTCTGGAAACACCATATATTTT CASSTGSSGNTIYF
NA TRBJ1-2 13 TRBV28 NA TGTGCCAGCAGTTTATTCGCCAACTATGGCTACACCTTC CASSLFANYGYTF
NA TRBJ1-2 14 TRBV5-4 NA TGTGCCAGCGCAATCAAGAAACAAAGTTTTGGCTACACCTTC CASAIKKQSFGYTF
TRBD2 TRBJ2-1 15 TRBV6-5 once TGTGCCAGCAGTCGTTTTATAGCGGGATACAATGAGCAGTTCTTC CASSRFIAGYNEQFF
NA TRBJ1-5 15 TRBV5-1 NA TGCGCCAGCAGCTTGGAAGCGGGGCCGGGTCAGCCCCAGCATTTT CASSLEAGPGQPQHF
TRBD2 TRBJ2-1 19 TRBV4-1 few TGCGCCAGCAGCCAAGATGGGACTAGCGGGAGAGGGGCCTACAATGAGCAGTTCTTC CASSQDGTSGRGAYNEQFF
NA TRBJ1-1 15 TRBV5-1 NA TGCGCCAGCAGCTTGCCCGGGACCTCGAACACTGAAGCTTTCTTT CASSLPGTSNTEAFF
NA TRBJ2-7 15 TRBV7-2 once TGTGCCAGCAGCTTCACGAGCGGATCCCCCTACGAGCAGTACTTC CASSFTSGSPYEQYF
NA TRBJ2-3 12 TRBV7-9 NA TGTGCCAGCAGCTTAGAGTCTGATACGCAGTATTTT CASSLESDTQYF
NA TRBJ1-1 13 TRBV11-2 NA TGTGCCAGCAGCTTAGATGAAGGAACTGAAGCTTTCTTT CASSLDEGTEAFF
TRBD1 TRBJ1-5 14 TRBV19 NA TGTGCCAGTAGTGGAACAGGGGGGAATCAGCCCCAGCATTTT CASSGTGGNQPQHF
NA TRBJ2-5 15 TRBV5-5 NA TGTGCCAGCAGCTCCCAAGGAGGCGCTGAGGAGACCCAGTACTTC CASSSQGGAEETQYF
NA TRBJ1-2 12 TRBV28 NA TGTGCCAGCAGGGGAGCTGGCTATGGCTACACCTTC CASRGAGYGYTF
TRBD1 TRBJ1-2 18 TRBV2 NA TGTGCCAGCAGTGAAGATTCAGGGGGTGCGGGACTGAGTGTTTTGGACACCTTC CASSEDSGGAGLSVLDTF
TRBD1 TRBJ1-6 12 TRBV12-3/TRBV12-4 NA TGTGCCAGCAGGACAGGGATCTCACCCCTCCACTTT CASRTGISPLHF
TRBD2 TRBJ2-1 15 TRBV16 once TGTGCCAGCAGCCAATCGGTGGGGGGGAACAATGAGCAGTTCTTC CASSQSVGGNNEQFF
NA TRBJ2-7 15 TRBV7-8 NA TGTGCCAGCAGCTTAAGGGGGGCGTCCTCCTACGAGCAGTACTTC CASSLRGASSYEQYF
NA TRBJ2-6 16 TRBV6-5 NA TGTGCCAGCAGTTACTCAACGGGGGTCGGGGCCAACGTCCTGACTTTC CASSYSTGVGANVLTF
NA TRBJ1-2 13 TRBV7-9 once TGTGCCAGCAGCTCCTCAGGAAGGGGGGGCTACACCTTC CASSSSGRGGYTF
NA TRBJ2-7 14 TRBV11-3 once TGTGCCAGCAGCTCCCCCGGGAATACCTACGAGCAGTACTTC CASSSPGNTYEQYF
NA TRBJ1-1 13 TRBV14 NA TGTGCCAGCAGCCGTCAGGGCTACACTGAAGCTTTCTTT CASSRQGYTEAFF